The rows below give T cell receptor beta chains drawn from one sample of a study of cytomegalovirus exposure and HLA in healthy donors. Only in-frame clones appear in the TCRdb table, and some are missing; sequencing was by immunoSEQ multiplex PCR. The table lists roughly 87,000 clones, around 79% of them singletons. The specimen was PBMCs. The origin of the receptors is a woman between 40 and 55 years old in good health and CMV-seropositive. The CDR3 runs from the conserved cysteine through the conserved F or W. The D gene is left open where the match is weak. Clone size is not always given. Where it is, it says once, few, many or a class for expanded clones.

TGTGCCAGCAGCGTAGATGGAGCGGGTAACCCCTACGAGCAGTACTTC | CASSVDGAGNPYEQYF | TRBJ2-7 | - | TRBV9 | -
TGTGCCAGCAGTTTATTCGGGCAGGGCCTCGATCAGCCCCAGCATTTT | CASSLFGQGLDQPQHF | TRBJ1-5 | - | TRBV27 | -
TGTGCCAGCAGTTATGAGGCGGGGTCTGGAAACACCATATATTTT | CASSYEAGSGNTIYF | TRBJ1-3 | - | TRBV6-5 | -
TGTGCCAGCAGTTCCCAGCGACGAGCGCGGGAGACCCAGTACTTC | CASSSQRRARETQYF | TRBJ2-5 | - | TRBV27 | -
TGTGCCAGCATTCACAGGGGGCGAGAAAAACTGTTTTTT | CASIHRGREKLFF | TRBJ1-4 | TRBD1 | TRBV25-1 | -
TGTGCCAGCAGCCCCGACCTGGGGGGACGCTATGGCTACACCTTC | CASSPDLGGRYGYTF | TRBJ1-2 | - | TRBV7-9 | -
TGTGCCAGTAGTACCTTAGCGGGAGGGAGGAATGAGCAGTTCTTC | CASSTLAGGRNEQFF | TRBJ2-1 | TRBD2 | TRBV19 | -
TGTGCCAGCAGCCCCGGGCAGGGGGAATCACCCCTCCACTTT | CASSPGQGESPLHF | TRBJ1-6 | TRBD1 | TRBV5-6 | -
TGTGCCAGCAGTCAACCGGTAGACAATGAGCAGTTCTTC | CASSQPVDNEQFF | TRBJ2-1 | - | TRBV7-9 | -
TGTGCCAGCAGTGAAATGGCAAACTCTGGAAACACCATATATTTT | CASSEMANSGNTIYF | TRBJ1-3 | - | TRBV6-1 | few
TGTGCCAGCAGCTTAGGGGGCAGGGGAGTCGGAAAACTGTTTTTT | CASSLGGRGVGKLFF | TRBJ1-4 | - | TRBV7-9 | -
TGTGCCAGCTTACGGTACTACGAGCAGTACTTC | CASLRYYEQYF | TRBJ2-7 | - | TRBV28 | -
TGTGCCAGCAGCTCCTTTTATCCCCTCAATGAGCAGTTCTTC | CASSSFYPLNEQFF | TRBJ2-1 | - | TRBV5-6 | -
TGTGCCATCAGCGGGACTAGCCCCGGGGAGCTGTTTTTT | CAISGTSPGELFF | TRBJ2-2 | TRBD2 | TRBV10-3 | -
TGTGCCAGCAGTTACCGGTCCGAGCAGTTCTTC | CASSYRSEQFF | TRBJ2-1 | - | TRBV6-6 | -
TGTGCCAGCAGTACGACACCGGGACTAGCGGGAGTGGACGAGCAGTTCTTC | CASSTTPGLAGVDEQFF | TRBJ2-1 | TRBD2 | TRBV28 | -
TGTGCCAGCAGCGTAGAGGGGAATCTAGTCTACGAGCAGTACTTC | CASSVEGNLVYEQYF | TRBJ2-7 | - | TRBV9 | few
TGTGCCAGCTCACCCGGGTATGGCTACACCTTC | CASSPGYGYTF | TRBJ1-2 | - | TRBV18 | -
TGTGCCAGCAGCTTAGGCCAGACAGGGAGGTATGGCTACACCTTC | CASSLGQTGRYGYTF | TRBJ1-2 | TRBD1 | TRBV11-2 | -
TGTGCCAGCAGCTTAGCCCGGGACTCCTACGAGCAGTACTTC | CASSLARDSYEQYF | TRBJ2-7 | - | TRBV7-2 | -
TGTGCCAGCAGCATAGGACAGCCCCGTGGAGCTTTCTTT | CASSIGQPRGAFF | TRBJ1-1 | - | TRBV28 | once
TGTGCCAGTAGTATACTATTCACAGGGGGGGACACTGAAGCTTTCTTT | CASSILFTGGDTEAFF | TRBJ1-1 | TRBD1 | TRBV19 | -
TGTGCCAGCAGCTTAGTTGGTATAACAGGGCCGGCTAACTATGGCTACACCTTC | CASSLVGITGPANYGYTF | TRBJ1-2 | - | TRBV11-2 | -
TGTGCCAGCGGGGACTCGAATTCACCCCTCCACTTT | CASGDSNSPLHF | TRBJ1-6 | - | TRBV27 | -
TGTGCCAGCTCACCATTTGGGACAGGGAGTCCCTACGAGCAGTACTTC | CASSPFGTGSPYEQYF | TRBJ2-7 | TRBD1 | TRBV18 | -
TGTGCCAGTAGCCCCCTCGGACAGTCGATATGGGAGCAGTACTTC | CASSPLGQSIWEQYF | TRBJ2-7 | - | TRBV19 | few
TGTGCCATCAGTGAGTCGAGAAAAGGGGGCAGAAAGCCCCAGCATTTT | CAISESRKGGRKPQHF | TRBJ1-5 | TRBD1 | TRBV10-3 | -
TGTGCCAGCAGCTTACGTCCGACAGAATCGAACACTGAAGCTTTCTTT | CASSLRPTESNTEAFF | TRBJ1-1 | - | TRBV11-2 | -
TGTGCCAGCAGGGTGGCCCGGGGCTCTGGAAACACCATATATTTT | CASRVARGSGNTIYF | TRBJ1-3 | - | TRBV6-1 | -
TGTGCCAGCAGCTTTAGCGGGTGGAACACCGGGGAGCTGTTTTTT | CASSFSGWNTGELFF | TRBJ2-2 | TRBD2 | TRBV13 | -
TGTGCCTGGAGTGTGGCAAGTCGAAATCAGCCCCAGCATTTT | CAWSVASRNQPQHF | TRBJ1-5 | - | TRBV30 | -
TGTGCCAGCAGCCAAGAAACTAGCGGGAGAGCCGGGGAGCTGTTTTTT | CASSQETSGRAGELFF | TRBJ2-2 | TRBD2 | TRBV13 | -
TGTGCCTCGTTGGGAGGACTCGCGGATGGCTACACCTTC | CASLGGLADGYTF | TRBJ1-2 | - | TRBV30 | -
TGTGCCAGCAGCCACAGACTAGCGCTTAACAATGAGCAGTTCTTC | CASSHRLALNNEQFF | TRBJ2-1 | TRBD2 | TRBV7-9 | -
TGTGCCAGCAGCTTGGCCGAAAGGAGGAGCACAGATACGCAGTATTTT | CASSLAERRSTDTQYF | TRBJ2-3 | - | TRBV5-4 | -
TGTGCCAGCATGGGGAGCCTCTATGGCTACACCTTC | CASMGSLYGYTF | TRBJ1-2 | - | TRBV6-5 | -
TGTGCCAGCAGCCAATACAGGGTTCTCGCAACTAATGAAAAACTGTTTTTT | CASSQYRVLATNEKLFF | TRBJ1-4 | - | TRBV14 | -
TGTGCCAGCAGTGACTCGTCGGGAGAAGAGACCCAGTACTTC | CASSDSSGEETQYF | TRBJ2-5 | - | TRBV6-4 | -
TGTGCCAGCAGGCTGGTTGAGCGACAGGGGGTGAATTCACCCCTCCACTTT | CASRLVERQGVNSPLHF | TRBJ1-6 | TRBD1 | TRBV27 | -
TGTGCCAGCAGCTTGCGTCCTGCGGCGAACACTGAAGCTTTCTTT | CASSLRPAANTEAFF | TRBJ1-1 | - | TRBV5-6 | few
TGTGCCAGCAGTGAAGCGCGCGGGAGCGGCACCGGGGAGCTGTTTTTT | CASSEARGSGTGELFF | TRBJ2-2 | TRBD2 | TRBV6-1 | -
TGTGCCAGCAGCAAAAACGGGGGGCGAGAGACCCAGTACTTC | CASSKNGGRETQYF | TRBJ2-5 | - | TRBV14 | -
TGTGCCAGCAGTTTCAGCGTGACTAGCGGGCCAAGCACAGATACGCAGTATTTT | CASSFSVTSGPSTDTQYF | TRBJ2-3 | TRBD2 | TRBV28 | -